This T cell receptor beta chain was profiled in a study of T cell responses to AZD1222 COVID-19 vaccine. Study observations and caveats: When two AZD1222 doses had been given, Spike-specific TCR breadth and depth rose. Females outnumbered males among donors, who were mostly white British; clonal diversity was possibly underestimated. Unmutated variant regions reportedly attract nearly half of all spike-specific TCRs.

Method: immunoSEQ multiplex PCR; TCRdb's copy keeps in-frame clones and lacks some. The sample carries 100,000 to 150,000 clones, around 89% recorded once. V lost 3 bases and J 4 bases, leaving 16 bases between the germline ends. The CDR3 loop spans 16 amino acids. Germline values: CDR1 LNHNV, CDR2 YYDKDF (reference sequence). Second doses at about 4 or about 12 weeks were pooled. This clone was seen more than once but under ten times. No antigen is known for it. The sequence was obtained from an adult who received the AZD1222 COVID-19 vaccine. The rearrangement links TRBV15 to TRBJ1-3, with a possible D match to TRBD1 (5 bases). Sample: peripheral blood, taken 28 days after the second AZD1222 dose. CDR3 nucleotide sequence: TGTGCCACCAGCAGGCGAAGGGCAGGGTTGGGAAACACCATATATTTT. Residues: CATSRRRAGLGNTIYF.